These 20 T cell receptor beta chains came from one sample sequenced in a study of blood T cell repertoires in COVID-19. Measured with immunoSEQ multiplex PCR; TCRdb has only the in-frame clones, and not every one. The sample has around 140,000 clones, 88% seen once. Sequenced sample: peripheral blood. These receptors all come from a human donor with COVID-19, enrolled during active disease. The donor label of this sample is uncertain.

The chain is built from TRBV6-5 and TRBJ2-1; TRBD1 matches 9 bases. The CDR3 totals 15 residues. Germline CDR1 and CDR2: MNHEY and SVGAGI. Germline trimming cut 5 bases from V and 7 bases from J; bases unmatched to any gene: 9. The CDR3 region has the DNA TGTGCCAGCAGTCCCGTGGGACAGGGAAAAAATGAGCAGTTCTTC. This gives the protein CASSPVGQGKNEQFF.

This clone was seen only once. V and J are TRBV5-1 and TRBJ1-1; D not certain. Germline values: CDR1 SGHRS, CDR2 YFSETQ. V lost 0 bases and J lost 6, with 9 bases in between. This CDR3 is 13 amino acids long. The CDR3 region has the DNA TGCGCCAGCAGCTTGGCCATCACAGCTGAAGCTTTCTTT. Its translation: CASSLAITAEAFF. Complete variable domain (other parts from reference TRBV5-1 and TRBJ1-1): KAGVTQTPRYLIKTRGQQVTLSCSPISGHRSVSWYQQTPGQGLQFLFEYFSETQRNKGNFPGRFSGRQFSNSRSEMNVSTLELGDSALYLCASSLAITAEAFFGQGTRLTVV.

This clone was seen more than once but under ten times. The rearrangement joins TRBV30 to TRBJ1-3; 7 nucleotides agree with TRBD1. The length of the CDR3 is 14 residues. The ends lost 0 bases at V and 3 bases at J; junction bases unmatched: 2. CDR1 and CDR2 from the germline V gene are GTSNPN and SVGIG (reference sequence). CDR3 amino acids: CAWSVGTVGNTIYF. DNA for the CDR3: TGTGCCTGGAGTGTAGGGACAGTTGGAAACACCATATATTTT.

This clone was seen a handful of times. The genes are TRBV20-1 and TRBJ1-5, with 9 positions matching TRBD1. In germline, CDR1 is DFQATT, CDR2 SNEGSKA (reference sequence). This CDR3 is built from 13 residues. The trim removed 3 bases at V and 13 bases at J, leaving 10 bases unmatched. CDR3 coding DNA: TGCAGTGCTAGTCAAGACAGGGGGGGATGGCAGCATTTT. It encodes CSASQDRGGWQHF.

The CDR3 coding sequence is TGCGCCAGCAGCTTGTCGCAGGATCCTTCTAACTATGGCTACACCTTC. Translating gives CASSLSQDPSNYGYTF. The chain has TRBV5-1 and TRBJ1-2; D gene uncertain. V gave up 1 base and J gave up 0 bases, with 13 bases separating them. The length of the CDR3 is 16 residues. The germline V gene has CDR1 SGHRS and CDR2 YFSETQ.

This clone was seen a single time. This chain links TRBV27 with TRBJ1-3, with 11 bases lining up with TRBD1. The germline V gene encodes CDR1 MNHEY and CDR2 SMNVEV (reference sequence). The CDR3 is made up of 18 amino acids. Losses at the gene ends were 5 bases for V and 3 bases for J; bases not matched to a gene: 12. CDR3 amino acids: CASSPIGQGALSGNTIYF. The CDR3, as DNA: TGTGCCAGCAGTCCGATTGGACAGGGGGCTTTAAGTGGAAACACCATATATTTT.

This clone occurred once. The chain couples TRBV5-4 to TRBJ1-4; D unresolved. Germline lookup yields CDR1 SGHNT and CDR2 YYREEE (reference sequence). This CDR3 spans 13 amino acids. Trimming took off 4 bases at V and 3 bases at J, with 7 bases between the two ends. CDR3 nucleotide sequence: TGTGCCAGCAGCCCGGGGTCTAATGAAAAACTGTTTTTT. It yields the protein CASSPGSNEKLFF.

The genes are TRBV15 and TRBJ1-6; no clear D gene. V lost 0 bases, J lost 7 bases, and 4 bases lay in between. The length of the CDR3 is 13 residues. Germline V gene sequence: CDR1 LNHNV, CDR2 YYDKDF (reference sequence). DNA of the CDR3: TGTGCCACCAGCAGAGATCGGAATTCACCCCTCCACTTT. It specifies CATSRDRNSPLHF.

The count of this clone is one. This sequence joins TRBV6-5 and TRBJ2-3; 7 bases are a match to TRBD1. Germline V gene data show CDR1 as MNHEY and CDR2 as SVGAGI. CDR3 length: 14 residues. Trimming at V came to 4 bases and at J to 1 base, leaving 2 bases not matched to a gene. The CDR3 DNA reads as TGTGCCAGCAGTTCGGGACAGCGCACAGATACGCAGTATTTT. The encoded protein is CASSSGQRTDTQYF.

The sample holds a few counts of this clone. The chain employs TRBV29-1 and TRBJ1-1, with TRBD1 matching over 10 bases. With 3 bases clipped from V and 2 bases from J, the junction kept 3 bases outside the gene matches. Germline loops: CDR1 SQVTM, CDR2 ANQGSEA. The CDR3 runs to 14 residues. CDR3 loop: CSVDETGGNTEAFF. DNA for the CDR3: TGCAGCGTTGACGAGACAGGGGGCAACACTGAAGCTTTCTTT.

The chain is built from TRBV12-5 and TRBJ1-4; tentatively, D is TRBD1 (6 bases). CDR3 length: 13 residues. V lost 6 bases, J lost 5 bases, and 10 bases lay in between. Germline CDR1 reads LGHNT; CDR2 reads FRNRAP. Written as DNA, the CDR3 is TGTGCTAGTGGGGACAGATTAAATGAAAAACTGTTTTTT. Protein sequence: CASGDRLNEKLFF.

The chain joins TRBV6-5 to TRBJ2-7; 7 nucleotides line up with TRBD1. The CDR3 extends over 13 amino acids. From germline, CDR1 is MNHEY and CDR2 SVGAGI. After removal of 6 bases from V and 3 bases from J, the junction contained 5 bases not matched to a gene. This CDR3 reads CASSRDSRYEQYF. In DNA form, the CDR3 reads TGTGCCAGCAGCCGGGACAGTCGCTACGAGCAGTACTTC.

The chain uses TRBV27 and TRBJ1-2, with a weak D call TRBD1 (6 bases). The CDR3 spans 14 residues. Trimming shortened V by 2 bases and J by 3 bases, and 10 bases separated the two germline ends. The germline V gene encodes CDR1 MNHEY and CDR2 SMNVEV (reference sequence). As DNA, the CDR3 is TGTGCCAGCAGTTTAGGTGCAGGGGACTATGGCTACACCTTC. Translating gives CASSLGAGDYGYTF.

The V gene is TRBV5-1, the J gene TRBJ2-3, with 12 bases matching TRBD2. CDR1 SGHRS and CDR2 YFSETQ come from the germline V gene. The CDR3 runs 17 residues. V was pared by 4 bases and J by 4 bases, with 10 bases of the junction left unmatched. In DNA form, the CDR3 reads TGCGCCAGCAGCCGGATATCTAGCGGGGGGGCTGCAGATACGCAGTATTTT. Its protein product is CASSRISSGGAADTQYF.

The rearrangement links TRBV7-9 to TRBJ1-2, with D uncertain. V gave up 2 bases and J gave up 4 bases, with 11 bases separating them. The CDR3 contains 14 residues. CDR1 and CDR2 (germline): SEHNR, FQNEAQ (reference sequence). CDR3 region: CASSLIEGPYGYTF. For the CDR3, the DNA is TGTGCCAGCAGCTTAATTGAGGGTCCCTATGGCTACACCTTC.

The chain employs TRBV6-6 and TRBJ2-7; 9 nucleotides line up with TRBD1. The CDR3 length is 13 residues. The germline CDR1 and CDR2 sequences are MNHNY and SVGAGI (reference sequence). The V and J ends lost 5 bases and 6 bases, in that order; junction bases with no gene match: 5. The CDR3 DNA follows: TGTGCCAGCAGTGCGGGACAGGGACTCGAGCAGTACTTC. It specifies CASSAGQGLEQYF.

The V and J genes are TRBV27 and TRBJ1-5; D is possibly TRBD1 (5 bases). V was trimmed by 6 bases and J by 0 bases, leaving 15 bases between them. This CDR3 has 16 residues. Germline V gene lookup returns CDR1 MNHEY and CDR2 SMNVEV (reference sequence). DNA of the CDR3: TGTGCCAGCAGGGGACTTGCAGGGCGTAGCAATCAGCCCCAGCATTTT. Residues: CASRGLAGRSNQPQHF.

The V call is TRBV10-3, the J call TRBJ2-3; D perhaps matches TRBD2 (6 bases). Trimming took off 0 bases at V and 4 bases at J, with 11 bases between the two ends. The CDR3 is 15 amino acids. The germline V gene has CDR1 ENHRY and CDR2 SYGVKD. CDR3 sequence reads: CAISESMDYPDTQYF. CDR3 sequence (DNA): TGTGCCATCAGTGAGTCGATGGACTATCCAGATACGCAGTATTTT.

The chain employs TRBV5-1 and TRBJ2-3; 10 bases map to TRBD2. The CDR3 contains 15 residues. The trim removed 2 bases at V and 2 bases at J, leaving 2 bases unmatched. Germline assignment: CDR1 SGHRS and CDR2 YFSETQ. The CDR3 region is CASSFSGGYTDTQYF. The CDR3 DNA follows: TGCGCCAGCAGCTTTAGCGGGGGGTACACAGATACGCAGTATTTT.

This chain joins TRBV19 and TRBJ2-3; D unresolved. Trimming took off 1 base at V and 6 bases at J, with 14 bases between the two ends. CDR1 is LNHDA, CDR2 SQIVND, per germline (reference sequence). The CDR3 length is 15 residues. This chain's CDR3 is CASSIGGDVGDTQYF. Written as DNA, the CDR3 is TGTGCCAGTAGTATAGGCGGAGATGTCGGGGATACGCAGTATTTT.